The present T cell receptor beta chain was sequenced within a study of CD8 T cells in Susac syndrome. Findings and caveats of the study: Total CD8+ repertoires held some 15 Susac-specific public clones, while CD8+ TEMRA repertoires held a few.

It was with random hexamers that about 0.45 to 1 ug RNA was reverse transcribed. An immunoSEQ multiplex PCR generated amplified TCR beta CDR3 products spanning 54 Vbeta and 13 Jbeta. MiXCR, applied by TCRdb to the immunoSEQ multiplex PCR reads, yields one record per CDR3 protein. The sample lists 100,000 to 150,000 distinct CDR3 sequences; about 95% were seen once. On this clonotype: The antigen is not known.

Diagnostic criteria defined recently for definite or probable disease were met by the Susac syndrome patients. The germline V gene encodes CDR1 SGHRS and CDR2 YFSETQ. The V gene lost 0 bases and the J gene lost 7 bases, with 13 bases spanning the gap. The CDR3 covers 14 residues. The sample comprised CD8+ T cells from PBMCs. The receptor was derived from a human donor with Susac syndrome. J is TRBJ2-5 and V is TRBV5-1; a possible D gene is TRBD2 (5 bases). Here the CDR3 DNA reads TGCGCCAGCAGCTTGGTGCAGGACTCAAGGACCCAGTACTTC. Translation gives CASSLVQDSRTQYF.